The next 2 T cell receptor beta chains were all read from a single sample in a study of shared clonotypes between healthy human individuals. Assay used: immunoSEQ multiplex PCR; TCRdb lists only in-frame clones, some missing. The data show 2 million to 2.5 million clones, around 95% seen once. Sequenced sample: naive CD4+ T cells sorted from blood. Subset specified: CD45RA+ positively selected. The receptors were gathered from a young man in good health.

V usage is TRBV27 and J usage is TRBJ2-2; D might be TRBD1 or TRBD2, each matching 5 bases. CDR1 is MNHEY and CDR2 is SMNVEV in the germline V gene (reference sequence). The CDR3 sequence is 17 residues long. V was pared by 6 bases and J by 4 bases, with 21 bases between. In nucleotides, the CDR3 is TGTGCCAGCAGCGCCAGCTATGGGGGAAAAAGCACCGGGGAGCTGTTTTTT. This encodes CASSASYGGKSTGELFF.

The J gene is TRBJ1-3, the V gene TRBV25-1, with D unresolved. Germline lookup yields CDR1 MGHDK and CDR2 SYGVNS. The CDR3 contains 17 residues. V was trimmed by 6 bases and J by 4 bases, leaving 22 bases between them. Here the CDR3 DNA reads TGTGCCAGCAGGGATTCGGGAACCACGATGTCGGGAAACACCATATATTTT. This gives the protein CASRDSGTTMSGNTIYF.